The 5 T cell receptor beta chains given below trace back to one sample, sequenced in a study of T-cell reconstitution after alpha-beta-depleted transplantation in children. For TCRbeta, the library was prepared with unique molecular identifiers. TCRdb reanalysed the PCR reads using MiXCR and keeps one entry per CDR3 protein. The data hold about 610,000 distinct CDR3 sequences, with 10% to 13% observed a single time. The sample consisted of PBMCs from the stem cell graft donor, taken from the stem cell graft. The receptors shown here come from a human donor who donated a stem cell graft to a child with acute myeloid leukemia.

The sample holds many counts of this clonotype. The V gene is TRBV10-3, the J gene TRBJ2-5; D possibly corresponds to TRBD1 (5 bases). Germline CDR1 and CDR2: ENHRY and SYGVKD. There are 13 residues in the CDR3. Trimming pared 4 bases from V and 1 base from J, leaving 7 bases between. Here the CDR3 reads CAISGGFQETQYF. CDR3 sequence (DNA): TGTGCCATCAGTGGGGGCTTCCAAGAGACCCAGTACTTC.

This clonotype was seen a handful of times. The chain joins TRBV20-1 to TRBJ2-7; TRBD2 might be the D (5 bases). The CDR3 extends over 12 amino acids. Germline lookup yields CDR1 DFQATT and CDR2 SNEGSKA (reference sequence). Trimming took off 2 bases at V and 3 bases at J, with 8 bases between the two ends. In nucleotides, the CDR3 is TGCAGTGCTAGAACGGGGAACTACGAGCAGTACTTC. It codes for CSARTGNYEQYF.

CDR3 DNA sequence: TGCAGCTATTCCGGAGGGGGCGGGCGGAACACTGAAGCTTTCTTT. Translating it yields CSYSGGGGRNTEAFF. The genes are TRBV29-1 and TRBJ1-1; 7 nucleotides agree with TRBD1. CDR1 is SQVTM, CDR2 ANQGSEA, per germline. This CDR3 spans 15 amino acids. Germline trimming cut 8 bases from V and 1 base from J; bases unmatched to any gene: 13.

This clonotype appeared a few times. The genes are TRBV20-1 and TRBJ1-2; D remains ambiguous. Trimming pared 5 bases from V and 0 bases from J, leaving 22 bases between. Germline-derived CDR1 and CDR2 are DFQATT and SNEGSKA (reference sequence). CDR3 length equals 17 residues. This CDR3 is CSAAAFRSGIANYGYTF. CDR3 coding DNA: TGCAGTGCTGCCGCGTTTCGTTCGGGGATAGCTAACTATGGCTACACCTTC.

This clonotype was seen repeatedly, ten times or more. J is TRBJ2-5 and V is TRBV7-3; TRBD2 matches at 9 bases. This CDR3 spans 15 amino acids. CDR1 and CDR2 (germline): SGHTA, FQGTGA. J was trimmed by 3 bases and V by 5 bases; bases with no gene match: 7. CDR3 in DNA: TGTGCCAGCAGCCACCGACTAGCGGAGGAAGAGACCCAGTACTTC. This encodes CASSHRLAEEETQYF.